This T cell receptor (beta chain) comes out of a study of cytomegalovirus exposure and HLA in healthy donors (dated by TCRdb to the late 2010s). In terms of the full investigation: An earlier analysis of some 500 of the donors reported roughly 300 Gb of sequence data and approximately 110 million unique TCR beta sequences from 190 million or so T cells. An early release that covered fewer than 800 HLA-typed donors contained approximately 320 gigabases of sequencing data and tens of millions of unique TCR sequences. Of the roughly 400 genotyped donors, 70% to 90% were placed in the genetic ancestry cluster associated with self-reported Caucasian donors. The study aimed to test whether signatures of past pathogen exposure could be identified by cataloging public T cell receptors. Using immunosequencing, the study profiled T cell repertoires from 500 to 800 subjects and related those repertoires to cytomegalovirus serostatus. Besides the first cohort of around 670 subjects, a separate validation cohort made up of 120 different subjects was used. To predict cytomegalovirus infection status, the study combined high-throughput TCR immunosequencing, statistical association of individual TCRs with disease status, and machine learning. In a later analysis, previously published TCR beta repertoires from several hundred donors were re-analyzed and high-resolution HLA genotyping was added so that TCR occurrence patterns could be studied. Rather than using new phenotypic data, the later analysis identified candidate immune exposures from TCR beta sequences and from how often those sequences occurred across donors. In an earlier analysis of roughly 600 of the donors, high-throughput TCR beta sequencing was used to judge whether each TCR beta V gene segment behaved as functional or pseudogenic. Donor age, sex, ethnicity and CMV serostatus were collected together with the repertoire data. A later genetic analysis took genome-wide SNP genotypes for about 65% of the 666 donors and used that subset as a discovery cohort. All discovery cohort repertoires had been generated using a single sequencing platform. Class I and class II HLA loci were covered by the typing at four-digit resolution. The number of donors typed differed by locus, with 629-630 for A, B, C, DRB1 and DQB1, about 500 for DQA1, over 600 for DPA1, and approximately 470 for DPB1. A handful of DR-DQ haplotypes were handled as single units for association and clustering because linkage in the cohort was strong. Across 300 to 500 genotyped donors of the cohort, an average of approximately 220,000 unique TCR beta nucleotide sequences per donor were sequenced, and around 19% of those sequences were non-productive. Study-wide findings and limitations: Some IMGT-functional V segments, including TRBV6-2 and TRBV6-3, could not be distinguished by the 87-base-pair reads and were therefore excluded. Across donors, most TCR sequences were observed very rarely, whereas some public TCRs were present in many individuals. Sequencing depth was assumed to be roughly uniform across donors in the presence/absence analyses, though that assumption may not hold. The only immune exposure information available for the cohort was CMV serostatus. It was suggested by the authors that the approach could potentially be generalized to other disease states and immunological phenotypes. A later genetic analysis reported fewer N-insertions in productive TCRs among donors in an Asian-associated ancestry cluster than the approximately 670-donor mean. In a later genetic analysis, a missense DCLRE1C variant was associated with V-gene and J-gene trimming of TCR beta chains, and the association was replicated in an independent cohort. At a false discovery rate of 0.05, a later analysis linked roughly 17,000 TCR beta sequences to specific HLA alleles. A further reported finding was that TCR beta sequences accurately predicted the HLA-A and HLA-B alleles for most subjects in the first cohort. The cohort was sequenced for TCR beta chains only, and without alpha or paired-chain data the features that could be detected were limited. A cluster of highly shared sequence variants was judged likely to represent a technical artifact of the sequencing pipeline. Seventeen rarely observed V segments, including chromosome 9 orphons, were excluded from the earlier analysis of just under 600 of the donors because counts were too low. The study gave a list of more than 150 TCR beta chains associated with cytomegalovirus. In a later analysis, several top co-occurrence clusters were reported to appear linked to parvovirus B19, influenza, CMV and Epstein-Barr virus. Assigning TCR associations to individual alleles was difficult when HLA alleles, especially DR and DQ, strongly co-occurred. Linkage disequilibrium might explain the correlated functional status among segregating V segments, but an unknown experimental factor could not be excluded. In a later analysis, HLA-associated TCR beta chains showed more clonal expansion and lower generation probabilities than non-associated chains that were equally common. Broadly in line with IMGT annotations, most TCR beta V segments showed up in productive rearrangements about 87% or about 30% of the time in an earlier analysis of roughly 590 of the donors. In a later analysis, most CMV-associated TCR beta chains were found to appear HLA-restricted, with HLA associations seemingly driven largely by CMV exposure. According to a later analysis, TCR association rates differed among HLA loci, with DRB1 alleles showing the most associated TCRs and HLA-C alleles showing the fewest. In vitro tests confirmed that three of the cytomegalovirus-associated TCR beta chains recognize cytomegalovirus antigens. In both the original and validation cohorts, the classifier was reported to diagnose cytomegalovirus status with high specificity and sensitivity. Because HLA typing was unavailable for some donors at each locus, only the typed subset was used in association tests.

The receptor library was made with the immunoSEQ multiplex PCR assay. For the multiplex PCR, a mixture combining 60 forward primers for TCR Vbeta segments and 13 reverse primers for TCR Jbeta segments was used. The CDR3 region of rearranged TCR beta genes was amplified from genomic DNA with a multiplex PCR assay. The amplified TCR beta libraries were sequenced on the Illumina HiSeq System as 87-base-pair reads. The study's own analysis went as follows. A later analysis tallied roughly 80 million unique TCR beta chains across the 666 repertoires, and some 12 million of those chains were shared by two or more donors. To remove PCR and sequencing errors, raw reads were error-corrected and collapsed into unique sequences using a nearest-neighbor algorithm that merged closely related sequences. Alignment of CDR3 sequences to IMGT reference sequences was used to assign V, D and J gene segments. For a sequence to be retained, a match of at least six nucleotides was required to both a V gene segment and a J gene segment. A rearrangement counted as productive if the CDR3 had no stop codons and remained in frame with V and J, and every other rearrangement counted as non-productive. Following IMGT convention, CDR3 was defined as the stretch from the second conserved V-encoded cysteine to the conserved J-encoded phenylalanine. Sequences without an unambiguous match to a single V gene segment were excluded from the earlier analysis of about 600 of the donors. In an earlier analysis of some 590 of the donors, a V segment was called functional when productive rearrangements were above 56.7%, and segregating when the standard deviation between donors exceeded 5%. A statistical classification framework was built to diagnose cytomegalovirus status from the catalog of TCR beta chain sequences. A later analysis assigned V and J genes by comparing TCR nucleotide sequences with IMGT/GENE-DB human TR gene sequences. In a later analysis, CDR3 sequences and most-parsimonious VDJ recombination scenarios were assigned using the TCRdist pipeline. In a later analysis, each TCR beta chain was defined by its CDR3 amino acid sequence together with its V-gene family, and reads lacking a unique V-gene family were excluded. A later analysis removed roughly 590 highly shared, low-generation-probability nucleotide sequences to deal with suspected cross-contamination and a sequencing artifact. A later analysis calculated a clonal expansion index for each public chain from normalized within-repertoire ranks of inferred template counts. In a later analysis, generation probabilities were computed with a VDJ recombination model fitted to out-of-frame rearrangements, and the resulting probabilities were checked against IGoR. In a later analysis, hypergeometric tests were used to score TCR-TCR, TCR-HLA and TCR-CMV co-occurrence, with a repertoire-size bias correction applied to TCR pairs. A later analysis estimated false discovery rates by permuting HLA or CMV assignments 20 times. In a later analysis, co-occurring TCRs were grouped using DBSCAN, with TCRdist sequence similarity added in when clustering inside HLA-allele-positive subsets. Repertoires with fewer than 30,000 or more than 120,000 public chains, plus five repertoires with anomalous nucleotide sharing, were excluded from co-occurrence clustering. In TCRdb, the immuneACCESS table is reduced to in-frame sequences with V and J assigned. These tables do not hold every clone; where another copy was compared, an unresolved V gene accounts for under half, and the others remain unexplained. The V and J calls and the clone size are those of that table, but D and trimming were determined from the DNA. This sample lists over 80,000 clones; 70% to 75% were detected once. The top ten constitute 3% to 4% of the sample.

The cohort consisted of 666 healthy bone marrow donors. At the time of sampling, every cohort member was nominally healthy, though immune exposures that went unrecorded were likely present. The donor was CMV seronegative and belonged to the group of several hundred seronegative cohort members. A peripheral blood sample was provided by each donor, and peripheral blood mononuclear cells were used for TCR beta sequencing. Genomic DNA was extracted from the blood cell samples with the Qiagen DNeasy Blood Extraction Kit. Remarks on this clone: There is no known antigen for this receptor. It has no much larger one-base neighbor in the sample; base qualities were not kept.

In the germline V gene, CDR1 corresponds to SGHTA and CDR2 to FQGNSA. The cysteine opens and the phenylalanine closes a CDR3 of 14 amino acids. Here the CDR3 DNA is all that survives: 42 bases in frame from base 1. V gives up 2 bases and J gives up 4 bases, and the segment between their germline ends measures 11 bases. The chain is encoded by TRBV7-2 joined to TRBJ1-1, and possibly TRBD1, on 6 matching bases. Sequencing was done on a sample of PBMCs. This receptor was taken from a man in his forties in good health and CMV-seronegative. The bases are TGTGCCAGCAGCTTAAAGGGAGGGGGCACTGAAGCTTTCTTT. The encoded protein is CASSLKGGGTEAFF. Outside the CDR3, residues come from the reference TRBV7-2 and TRBJ1-1 proteins, so the full variable domain is: GAGVSQSPSNKVTEKGKDVELRCDPISGHTALYWYRQSLGQGLEFLIYFQGNSAPDKSGLPSDRFSAERTGGSVSTLTIQRTQQEDSAVYLCASSLKGGGTEAFFGQGTRLTVV.